The next 21 T cell receptor beta chains were all read from a single sample in a study of T cell changes during pregnancy in multiple sclerosis (dated by TCRdb to the late 2010s). Preparation of the library involved the immunoSEQ multiplex PCR assay. In TCRdb, the immuneACCESS table is reduced to in-frame sequences with V and J assigned. These tables do not hold every clone; where another copy was compared, an unresolved V gene accounts for under half, and the others remain unexplained. The sample table shows under 40,000 clones, and roughly 93% are seen once. Of the sample, around 8% is held by the ten largest clones. This sample comprised CD8+ T cells from peripheral blood mononuclear cells, obtained in the third trimester of pregnancy. The receptors originated from a female donor with multiple sclerosis, enrolled in a pregnancy study.

This chain uses TRBV9 with TRBJ2-5; D perhaps matches TRBD2 (6 bases). V dropped 3 bases and J dropped 1 base, with 13 bases sitting between them. The CDR3 consists of 15 residues. Per the germline V gene, CDR1 is SGDLS and CDR2 is YYNGEE. The CDR3 is CASSALGGTQETQYF. As DNA, the CDR3 is TGTGCCAGCAGCGCCCTCGGCGGGACCCAAGAGACCCAGTACTTC.

The gene calls are TRBV6-4 and TRBJ1-2; D possibly corresponds to TRBD1 (6 bases). The length of the CDR3 is 14 residues. CDR1 is MRHNA and CDR2 is SNTAGT in the germline V gene. Trimming stripped 5 bases from V and 6 bases from J, with 16 bases between. CDR3 residues: CASSPQTGSDGYTF. For the CDR3, the DNA is TGTGCCAGCAGTCCCCAAACAGGGTCGGATGGCTACACCTTC.

The chain couples TRBV5-4 to TRBJ2-1; 11 nucleotides line up with TRBD2. In germline, CDR1 is SGHNT, CDR2 YYREEE (reference sequence). The CDR3 has 15 residues. Germline trimming cut 4 bases from V and 10 bases from J; bases unmatched to any gene: 10. This chain's CDR3 is CASSGLAGGPGEQFF. CDR3 nucleotide sequence: TGTGCCAGCAGCGGGCTAGCGGGGGGCCCCGGGGAGCAGTTCTTC. Filled out from reference TRBV5-4 and TRBJ2-1, the complete variable domain reads ETGVTQSPTHLIKTRGQQVTLRCSSQSGHNTVSWYQQALGQGPQFIFQYYREEENGRGNFPPRFSGLQFPNYSSELNVNALELDDSALYLCASSGLAGGPGEQFFGPGTRLTVL.

This sequence joins TRBV4-1 and TRBJ2-7, with 9 bases identical to TRBD2. This CDR3 contains 11 residues. Trimming took 7 bases from V and 5 from J; bases not matched to a gene: 0. Germline CDR1 is MGHRA and CDR2 is YSYEKL. CDR3 residues: CASTSGDEQYF. The CDR3 DNA reads TGCGCCAGCACTAGCGGGGACGAGCAGTACTTC.

The chain links TRBV7-9 to TRBJ2-3, with TRBD2 matching over 10 bases. This CDR3 is built from 17 residues. The germline CDR1 and CDR2 sequences are SEHNR and FQNEAQ (reference sequence). The ends lost 1 base at V and 2 bases at J; junction bases unmatched: 6. CDR3 in amino acids: CASSLGTSGPNTDTQYF. CDR3 in DNA: TGTGCCAGCAGCTTAGGGACTAGCGGCCCGAACACAGATACGCAGTATTTT.

The CDR3 sequence is CASSVGQGSDTQYF. CDR3 bases: TGTGCCAGCAGTGTGGGGCAGGGGTCGGATACGCAGTATTTT. The chain joins TRBV6-1 to TRBJ2-3; TRBD1 is a possible D gene (6 bases). Germline V gene data show CDR1 as MNHNS and CDR2 as SASEGT. The CDR3 runs 14 residues. Trimming took 4 bases from V and 6 from J, leaving 14 bases between them.

The chain recombines TRBV11-2 with TRBJ2-7, with TRBD1 identical over 10 bases. The CDR3 covers 16 residues. V lost 1 base to trimming and J lost 2 bases; unmatched junction nucleotides: 5. The germline gives CDR1 SGHAT, CDR2 FQNNGV. CDR3 amino acids: CASSLGPGTGAYEQYF. CDR3 in DNA: TGTGCCAGCAGCTTAGGGCCCGGGACAGGGGCCTACGAGCAGTACTTC. The whole variable domain, filled in from reference TRBV11-2 and TRBJ2-7, reads EAGVAQSPRYKIIEKRQSVAFWCNPISGHATLYWYQQILGQGPKLLIQFQNNGVVDDSQLPKDRFSAERLKGVDSTLKIQPAKLEDSAVYLCASSLGPGTGAYEQYFGPGTRLTVT.

This clone was observed once. This chain connects TRBV7-8 to TRBJ2-1, with D hard to call. Germline V gene lookup returns CDR1 SGHVS and CDR2 FQNEAQ. The CDR3 runs to 12 residues. The ends were cut back, 3 bases at V and 7 bases at J, with 7 bases in the middle. The DNA of the CDR3 is TGTGCCAGCAGCTTCTTAAATAATGAGCAGTTCTTC. This gives the protein CASSFLNNEQFF.

V usage is TRBV6-6 and J usage is TRBJ2-7; the D is unclear. CDR1 MNHNY and CDR2 SVGAGI come from the germline V gene (reference sequence). V was shortened by 2 bases and J by 5 bases, with 7 bases between the two germline ends. The CDR3 contains 12 residues. This chain's CDR3 is CASSYIENEQYF. CDR3 in DNA: TGTGCCAGCAGTTACATAGAAAACGAGCAGTACTTC.

The V gene is TRBV5-8, the J gene TRBJ2-6; 7 nucleotides agree with TRBD1. Trimming at V came to 2 bases and at J to 1 base, leaving 9 bases not matched to a gene. CDR1 and CDR2 (germline): SGHTS, YDEGEE. This CDR3 region has 18 residues. The CDR3 DNA is TGTGCCAGCAGCTTACCCCGGGACAGCCTTTCTGGGGCCAACGTCCTGACTTTC. This encodes CASSLPRDSLSGANVLTF.

This chain connects TRBV18 to TRBJ2-1, with 15 nucleotides matching TRBD2. The CDR3 loop spans 16 amino acids. The germline CDR1 and CDR2 sequences are KGHSH and LQKENI. V lost 6 bases and J lost 7; bases outside the gene matches: 7. The CDR3 region has the DNA TGTGCCAGCTCTCACCCTGGACTAGCGGGGGGGAATGAGCAGTTCTTC. This codes for CASSHPGLAGGNEQFF.

The genes are TRBV12-5 and TRBJ2-2; 14 nucleotides line up with TRBD2. In germline, CDR1 is LGHNT, CDR2 FRNRAP. The V gene end was trimmed by 0 bases and the J gene end by 3 bases; junction bases not matched to a gene: 9. The CDR3 consists of 20 residues. CDR3 coding DNA: TGTGCTAGTGGTTTGGTAGCGCGACTAGCGGGGGGGCCTGACACCGGGGAGCTGTTTTTT. Protein product: CASGLVARLAGGPDTGELFF.

V gene TRBV19 combines with J gene TRBJ2-1; no firm D call. The CDR3 covers 14 residues. Germline CDR1 reads LNHDA; CDR2 reads SQIVND (reference sequence). The ends were cut back, 6 bases at V and 8 bases at J, with 17 bases in the middle. DNA of the CDR3: TGTGCCAGTAGATCCGTCGGAGCGTCCCATGAGCAGTTCTTC. Its translation: CASRSVGASHEQFF.

This chain joins TRBV9 and TRBJ2-5; the match to TRBD1 covers 10 bases. CDR3 length: 18 amino acids. The V segment lost 3 bases and the J segment 4 bases; nucleotides outside the gene matches: 15. Germline assignment: CDR1 SGDLS and CDR2 YYNGEE. Here the CDR3 reads CASSETGGATGGGETQYF. The CDR3 nucleotides read TGTGCCAGCAGCGAGACGGGGGGGGCGACAGGGGGCGGAGAGACCCAGTACTTC.

The rearrangement links TRBV19 to TRBJ2-1; D possibly corresponds to TRBD2 (6 bases). The germline CDR1 and CDR2 sequences are LNHDA and SQIVND (reference sequence). This CDR3 has 12 residues. V lost 3 bases and J lost 7, with 7 bases in between. In DNA, the CDR3 is TGTGCCAGTAGTATCGGGGGAAATGAGCAGTTCTTC. It yields the protein CASSIGGNEQFF.

The V gene is TRBV6-6, the J gene TRBJ1-1, with 7 bases aligning to TRBD1. From germline, CDR1 is MNHNY and CDR2 SVGAGI (reference sequence). The CDR3 is made up of 16 amino acids. Trimming at V came to 2 bases and at J to 11 bases, leaving 17 bases not matched to a gene. The CDR3 DNA reads as TGTGCCAGCAGTTACCCGCCGACAGGGAGCACGTGGAGGGCTTTCTTT. This gives the protein CASSYPPTGSTWRAFF.

This chain uses TRBV7-9 with TRBJ1-5; D perhaps matches TRBD1 (6 bases). Germline V gene data show CDR1 as SEHNR and CDR2 as FQNEAQ (reference sequence). With 4 bases removed from V and 4 bases from J, the gap between germline ends came to 17 bases. The CDR3 sequence is 16 residues long. The CDR3 bases are TGTGCCAGCAGCTCCCCCGGGCAGGGGTCGAATCAGCCCCAGCATTTT. Protein: CASSSPGQGSNQPQHF.

This clone was recorded only once. V and J are TRBV5-6 and TRBJ1-2, with D tentatively TRBD1 (6 bases). Germline CDR1 and CDR2: SGHDT and YYEEEE. The CDR3 is 16 residues long. Deletions cut 4 bases from V and 6 bases from J, with 22 bases between. The CDR3 region is CASSLGTGGGLNGYTF. In DNA, the CDR3 is TGTGCCAGCAGCCTCGGGACCGGCGGGGGCTTAAATGGCTACACCTTC.

This chain links TRBV7-9 with TRBJ1-1; maybe TRBD1 (5 bases). Trimming pared 0 bases from V and 5 bases from J, leaving 10 bases between. The germline CDR1 and CDR2 sequences are SEHNR and FQNEAQ (reference sequence). The CDR3 is 14 amino acids. CDR3 amino acids: CASSLAYGGTEAFF. CDR3 nucleotide sequence: TGTGCCAGCAGCTTAGCTTACGGGGGAACTGAAGCTTTCTTT.

The chain carries TRBV9 and TRBJ1-1; no clear D. Trimming stripped 6 bases from V and 1 base from J, with 10 bases between. Per germline, CDR1 SGDLS and CDR2 YYNGEE. The CDR3 has 13 amino acids. CDR3 DNA: TGTGCCAGCAACCTCCCCGGGAACACTGAAGCTTTCTTT. Translation: CASNLPGNTEAFF. The variable domain in full, completed from reference TRBV9 and TRBJ1-1, reads DSGVTQTPKHLITATGQRVTLRCSPRSGDLSVYWYQQSLDQGLQFLIQYYNGEERAKGNILERFSAQQFPDLHSELNLSSLELGDSALYFCASNLPGNTEAFFGQGTRLTVV.

Regarding this clone: Relative to the germline gene, one junction end is altered; a read error may explain this. The chain is built from TRBV5-6 and TRBJ1-3; 9 nucleotides align to TRBD1. Germline V gene lookup returns CDR1 SGHDT and CDR2 YYEEEE. The CDR3 is 14 residues long. CDR3 region: CASSPRDRVARPDF. Here the CDR3 DNA reads TGTGCCAGCAGCCCCCGGGACAGGGTCGCTCGACCCGATTTT. Looking up the rest from reference TRBV5-6 and TRBJ1-3 gives the full variable domain: DAGVTQSPTHLIKTRGQQVTLRCSPKSGHDTVSWYQQALGQGPQFIFQYYEEEERQRGNFPDRFSGHQFPNYSSELNVNALLLGDSALYLCASSPRDRVARPDFGEGSWLTVV.